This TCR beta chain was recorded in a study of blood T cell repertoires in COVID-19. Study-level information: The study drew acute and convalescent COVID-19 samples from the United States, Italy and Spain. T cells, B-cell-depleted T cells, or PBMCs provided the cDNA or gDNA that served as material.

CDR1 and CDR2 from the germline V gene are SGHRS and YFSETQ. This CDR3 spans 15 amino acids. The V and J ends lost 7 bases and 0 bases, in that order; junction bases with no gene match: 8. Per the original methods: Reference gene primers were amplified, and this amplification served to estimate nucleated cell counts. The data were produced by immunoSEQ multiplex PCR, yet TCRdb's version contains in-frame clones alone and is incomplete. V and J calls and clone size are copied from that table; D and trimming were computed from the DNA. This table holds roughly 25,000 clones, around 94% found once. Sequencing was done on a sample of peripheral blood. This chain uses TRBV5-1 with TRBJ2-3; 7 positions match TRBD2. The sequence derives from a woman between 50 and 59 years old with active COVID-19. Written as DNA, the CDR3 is TGCGCCAGCCATGGCGGGGGAACTAGCACAGATACGCAGTATTTT. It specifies CASHGGGTSTDTQYF.